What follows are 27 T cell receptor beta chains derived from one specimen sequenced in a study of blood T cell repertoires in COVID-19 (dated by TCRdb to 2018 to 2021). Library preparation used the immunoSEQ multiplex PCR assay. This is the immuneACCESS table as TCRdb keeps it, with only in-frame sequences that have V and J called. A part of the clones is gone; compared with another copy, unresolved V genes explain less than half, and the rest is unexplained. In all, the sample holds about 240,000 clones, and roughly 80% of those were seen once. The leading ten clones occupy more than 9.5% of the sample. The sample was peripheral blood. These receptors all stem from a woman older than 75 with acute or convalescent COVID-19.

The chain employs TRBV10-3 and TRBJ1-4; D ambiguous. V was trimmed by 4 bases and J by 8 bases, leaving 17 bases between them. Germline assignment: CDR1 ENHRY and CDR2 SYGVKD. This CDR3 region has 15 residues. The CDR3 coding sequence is TGTGCCATCAGTGGGGCCGCACCCACTGGAGAAAAACTGTTTTTT. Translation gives CAISGAAPTGEKLFF.

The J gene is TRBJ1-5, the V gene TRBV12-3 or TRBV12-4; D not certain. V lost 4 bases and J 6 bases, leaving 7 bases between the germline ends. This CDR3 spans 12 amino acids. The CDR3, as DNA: TGTGCCAGCAGTTGGAGGGCTCAGCCCCAGCATTTT. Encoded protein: CASSWRAQPQHF.

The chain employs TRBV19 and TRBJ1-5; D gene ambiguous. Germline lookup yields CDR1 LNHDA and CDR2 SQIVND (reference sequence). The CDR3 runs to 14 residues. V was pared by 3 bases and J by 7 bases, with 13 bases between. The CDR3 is CASSIFGSEQPQHF. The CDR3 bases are TGTGCCAGTAGTATTTTTGGTTCGGAGCAGCCCCAGCATTTT.

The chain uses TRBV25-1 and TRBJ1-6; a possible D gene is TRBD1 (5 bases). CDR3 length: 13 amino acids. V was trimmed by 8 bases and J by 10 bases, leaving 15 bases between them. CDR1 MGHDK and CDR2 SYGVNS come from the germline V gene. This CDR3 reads CASGARLGSPLHF. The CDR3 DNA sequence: TGTGCCAGCGGGGCGAGGTTAGGATCACCCCTCCACTTT.

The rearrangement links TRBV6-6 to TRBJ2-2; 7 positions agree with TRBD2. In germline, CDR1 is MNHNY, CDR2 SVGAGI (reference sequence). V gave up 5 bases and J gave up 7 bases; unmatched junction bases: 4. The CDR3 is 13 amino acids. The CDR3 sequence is CASSAREDGELFF. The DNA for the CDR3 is TGTGCCAGCAGTGCCCGGGAGGACGGGGAGCTGTTTTTT.

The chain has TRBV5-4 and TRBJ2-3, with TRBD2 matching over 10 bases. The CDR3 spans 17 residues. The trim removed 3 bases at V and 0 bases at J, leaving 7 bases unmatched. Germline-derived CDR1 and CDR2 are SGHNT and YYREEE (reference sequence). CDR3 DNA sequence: TGTGCCAGCAGCTCCTTCCTAGCGGGGGCCAGCACAGATACGCAGTATTTT. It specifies CASSSFLAGASTDTQYF.

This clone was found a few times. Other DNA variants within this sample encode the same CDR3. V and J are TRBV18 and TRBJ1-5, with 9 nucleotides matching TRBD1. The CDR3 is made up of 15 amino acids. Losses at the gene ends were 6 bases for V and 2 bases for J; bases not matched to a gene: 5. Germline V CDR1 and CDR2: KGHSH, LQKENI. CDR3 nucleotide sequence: TGTGCCAGCTCCCCCGACAGGGGGGGCAATCAGCCCCAGCATTTT. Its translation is CASSPDRGGNQPQHF.

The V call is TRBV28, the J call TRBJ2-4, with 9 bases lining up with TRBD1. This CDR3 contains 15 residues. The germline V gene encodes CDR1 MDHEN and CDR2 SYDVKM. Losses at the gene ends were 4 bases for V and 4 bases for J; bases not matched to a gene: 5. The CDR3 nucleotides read TGTGCCAGCAGTTCCCAGACAGGGGGGAAAAACATTCAGTACTTC. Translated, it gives CASSSQTGGKNIQYF.

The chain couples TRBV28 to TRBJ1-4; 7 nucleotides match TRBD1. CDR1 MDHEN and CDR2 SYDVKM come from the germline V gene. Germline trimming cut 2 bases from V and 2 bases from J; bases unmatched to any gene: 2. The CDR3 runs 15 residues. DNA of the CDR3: TGTGCCAGCAGTTTAGCAGGGGGGACTAATGAAAAACTGTTTTTT. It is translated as CASSLAGGTNEKLFF.

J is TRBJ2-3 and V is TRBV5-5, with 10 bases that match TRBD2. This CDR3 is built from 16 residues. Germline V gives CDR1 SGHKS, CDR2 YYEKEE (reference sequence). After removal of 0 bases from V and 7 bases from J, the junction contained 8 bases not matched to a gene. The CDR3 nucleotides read TGTGCCAGCAGCTTGGTTCCAGCGGGGGGGCTTAATACGCAGTATTTT. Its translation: CASSLVPAGGLNTQYF. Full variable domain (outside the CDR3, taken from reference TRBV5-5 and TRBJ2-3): DAGVTQSPTHLIKTRGQQVTLRCSPISGHKSVSWYQQVLGQGPQFIFQYYEKEERGRGNFPDRFSARQFPNYSSELNVNALLLGDSALYLCASSLVPAGGLNTQYFGPGTRLTVL.

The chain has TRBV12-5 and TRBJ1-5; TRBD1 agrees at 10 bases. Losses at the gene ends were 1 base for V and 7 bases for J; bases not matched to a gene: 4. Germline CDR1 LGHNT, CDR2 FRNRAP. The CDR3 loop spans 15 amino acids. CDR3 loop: CASGLETGGGQPQHF. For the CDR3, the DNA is TGTGCTAGTGGTTTGGAGACAGGGGGCGGACAGCCCCAGCATTTT.

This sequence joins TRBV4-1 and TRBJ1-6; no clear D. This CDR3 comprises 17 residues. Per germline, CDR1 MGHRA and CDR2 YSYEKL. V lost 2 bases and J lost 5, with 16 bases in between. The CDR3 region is CASSQPERGSDNSPLHF. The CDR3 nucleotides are TGCGCCAGCAGCCAACCGGAAAGAGGCAGCGATAATTCACCCCTCCACTTT.

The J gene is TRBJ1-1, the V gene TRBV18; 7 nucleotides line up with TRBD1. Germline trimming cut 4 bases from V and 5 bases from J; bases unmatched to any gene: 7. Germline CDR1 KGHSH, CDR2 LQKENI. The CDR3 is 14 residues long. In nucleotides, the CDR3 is TGTGCCAGCTCACAGGAGACAGGGAGAACTGAAGCTTTCTTT. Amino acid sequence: CASSQETGRTEAFF.

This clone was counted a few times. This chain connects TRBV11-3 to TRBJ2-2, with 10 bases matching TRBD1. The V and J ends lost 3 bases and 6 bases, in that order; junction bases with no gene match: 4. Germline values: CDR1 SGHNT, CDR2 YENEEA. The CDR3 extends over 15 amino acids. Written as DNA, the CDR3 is TGTGCCAGCAGCTTGGGACAGGGGCGGGCCGGGGAGCTGTTTTTT. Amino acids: CASSLGQGRAGELFF. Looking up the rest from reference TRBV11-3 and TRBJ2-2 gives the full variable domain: EAGVVQSPRYKIIEKKQPVAFWCNPISGHNTLYWYLQNLGQGPELLIRYENEEAVDDSQLPKDRFSAERLKGVDSTLKIQPAELGDSAVYLCASSLGQGRAGELFFGEGSRLTVL.

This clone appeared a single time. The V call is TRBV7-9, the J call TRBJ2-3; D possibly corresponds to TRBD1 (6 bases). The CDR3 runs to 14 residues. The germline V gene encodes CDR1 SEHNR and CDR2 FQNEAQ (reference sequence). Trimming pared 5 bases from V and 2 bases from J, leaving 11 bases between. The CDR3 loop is CASSLRTATDTQYF. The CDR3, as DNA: TGTGCCAGCAGCCTTCGGACAGCCACAGATACGCAGTATTTT.

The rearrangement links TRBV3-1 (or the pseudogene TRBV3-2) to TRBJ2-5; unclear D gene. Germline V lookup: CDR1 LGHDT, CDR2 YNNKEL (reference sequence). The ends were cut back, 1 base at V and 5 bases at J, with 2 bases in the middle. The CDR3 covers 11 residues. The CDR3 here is CASSQAETQYF. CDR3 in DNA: TGTGCCAGCAGCCAAGCGGAGACCCAGTACTTC.

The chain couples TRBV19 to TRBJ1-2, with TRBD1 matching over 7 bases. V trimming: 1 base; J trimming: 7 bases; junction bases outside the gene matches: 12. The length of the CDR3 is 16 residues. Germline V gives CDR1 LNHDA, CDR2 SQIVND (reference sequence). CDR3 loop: CASSIGGQQANFGYTF. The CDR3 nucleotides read TGTGCCAGTAGTATAGGGGGACAGCAGGCGAATTTTGGCTACACCTTC.

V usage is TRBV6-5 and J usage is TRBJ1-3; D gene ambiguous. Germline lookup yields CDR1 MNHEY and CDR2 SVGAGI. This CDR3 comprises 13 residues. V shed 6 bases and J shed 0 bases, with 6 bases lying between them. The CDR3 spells CASRVVSGNTIYF. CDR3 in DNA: TGTGCCAGCAGAGTAGTCTCTGGAAACACCATATATTTT.

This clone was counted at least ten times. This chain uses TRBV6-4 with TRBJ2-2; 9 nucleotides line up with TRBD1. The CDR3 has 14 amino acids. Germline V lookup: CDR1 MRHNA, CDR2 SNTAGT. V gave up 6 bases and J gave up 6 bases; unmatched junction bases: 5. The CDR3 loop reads CASSRDRAAGELFF. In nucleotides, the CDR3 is TGTGCCAGCAGCCGGGACAGGGCAGCCGGGGAGCTGTTTTTT.

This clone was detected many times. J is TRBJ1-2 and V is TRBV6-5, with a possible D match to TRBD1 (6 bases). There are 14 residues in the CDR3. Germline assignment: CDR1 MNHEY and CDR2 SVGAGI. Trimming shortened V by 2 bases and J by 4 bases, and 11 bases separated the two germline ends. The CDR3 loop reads CASSYGQGGYGYTF. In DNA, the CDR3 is TGTGCCAGCAGTTACGGACAAGGGGGCTATGGCTACACCTTC.

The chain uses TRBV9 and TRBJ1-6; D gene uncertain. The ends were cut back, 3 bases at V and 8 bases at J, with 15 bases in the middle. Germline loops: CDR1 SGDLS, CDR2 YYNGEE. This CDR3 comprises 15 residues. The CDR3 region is CASSDTMRWDSPLHF. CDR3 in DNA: TGTGCCAGCAGCGACACGATGAGGTGGGATTCACCCCTCCACTTT.

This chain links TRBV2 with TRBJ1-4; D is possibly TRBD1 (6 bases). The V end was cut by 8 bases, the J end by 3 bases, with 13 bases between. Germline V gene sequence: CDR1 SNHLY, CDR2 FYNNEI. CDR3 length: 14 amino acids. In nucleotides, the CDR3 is TGTGCCAGCGAAGCCAACAGGGCTAATGAAAAACTGTTTTTT. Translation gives CASEANRANEKLFF.

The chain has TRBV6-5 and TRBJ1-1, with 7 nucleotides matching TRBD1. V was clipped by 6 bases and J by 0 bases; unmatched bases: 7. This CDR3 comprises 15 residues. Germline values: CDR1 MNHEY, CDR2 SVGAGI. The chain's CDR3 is CASREKQGMNTEAFF. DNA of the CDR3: TGTGCCAGCAGGGAGAAACAGGGGATGAACACTGAAGCTTTCTTT.

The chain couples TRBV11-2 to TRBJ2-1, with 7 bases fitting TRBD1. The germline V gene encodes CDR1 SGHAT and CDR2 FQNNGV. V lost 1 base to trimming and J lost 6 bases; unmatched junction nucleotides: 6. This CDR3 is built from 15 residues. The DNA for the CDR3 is TGTGCCAGCAGCTTAGGGGAAGACAGGGCCAATGAGCAGTTCTTC. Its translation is CASSLGEDRANEQFF.

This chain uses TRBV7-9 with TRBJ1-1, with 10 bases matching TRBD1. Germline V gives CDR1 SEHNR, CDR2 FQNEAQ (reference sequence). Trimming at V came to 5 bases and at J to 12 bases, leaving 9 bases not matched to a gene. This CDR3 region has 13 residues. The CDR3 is CASSAGSGQGPFF. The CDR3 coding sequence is TGTGCCAGCAGCGCTGGTTCGGGACAGGGGCCTTTCTTT.

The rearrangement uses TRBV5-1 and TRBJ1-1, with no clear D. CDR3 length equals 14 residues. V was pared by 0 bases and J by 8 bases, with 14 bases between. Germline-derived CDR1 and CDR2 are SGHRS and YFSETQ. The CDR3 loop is CASSLDLGSAEAFF. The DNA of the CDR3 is TGCGCCAGCAGCTTGGATCTAGGCAGCGCGGAAGCTTTCTTT.

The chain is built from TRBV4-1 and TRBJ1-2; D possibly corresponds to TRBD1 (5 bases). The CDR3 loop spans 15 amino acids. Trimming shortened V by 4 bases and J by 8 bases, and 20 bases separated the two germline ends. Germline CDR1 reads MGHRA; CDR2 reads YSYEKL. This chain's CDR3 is CASSPGGGWDRGYTF. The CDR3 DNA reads TGCGCCAGCAGCCCCGGGGGTGGTTGGGATCGGGGCTACACCTTC.